This T cell receptor (beta chain) was recorded in a study of blood T cell repertoires in COVID-19. CDR1 is SGDLS, CDR2 YYNGEE, per germline. The junction had 3 bases not matched to a gene; V was cut back by 0 bases and J by 0 bases. The CDR3 extends over 16 amino acids. Here immunoSEQ multiplex PCR was the method, and the copy in TCRdb shows in-frame clones only, minus some. The table includes about 230,000 clones, around 89% detected once. The receptor was derived from a man aged 25 to 40 with COVID-19, enrolled during active disease. Sequencing was done on a sample of peripheral blood. The chain links TRBV9 to TRBJ1-3; TRBD1 aligns across 7 bases. The CDR3 DNA reads TGTGCCAGCAGCGTAGGGACAGGTATCTCTGGAAACACCATATATTTT. This encodes CASSVGTGISGNTIYF.